Below are 14 T cell receptor beta chains sequenced from a single sample in a study of OX40 agonist ivuxolimab in advanced cancers. The table came from immunoSEQ multiplex PCR; TCRdb's copy has only in-frame clones and leaves some out. The sample consists of more than 65,000 clones, around four fifths of them appearing once. Sequencing used CD4+ or CD8+ T cells sorted from blood, obtained in a trial of the OX40 agonist ivuxolimab. These receptors all come from an adult with an advanced solid tumor such as melanoma, head and neck, liver or kidney cancer.

The rearrangement uses TRBV11-2 and TRBJ2-7; D tentatively fits TRBD1 or TRBD2 (5 bases each). Germline loops: CDR1 SGHAT, CDR2 FQNNGV. The CDR3 length is 15 residues. The germline V and J ends were trimmed by 3 bases and 6 bases, with 18 bases remaining between them. This CDR3 reads CASSFRGGQEREQYF. As DNA, the CDR3 is TGTGCCAGCAGCTTCCGTGGGGGTCAGGAACGCGAGCAGTACTTC.

V is TRBV7-3 and J is TRBJ2-5; 8 bases line up with TRBD2. The junction had 6 bases not matched to a gene; V was cut back by 5 bases and J by 7 bases. The CDR3 runs 13 residues. Germline CDR1 is SGHTA and CDR2 is FQGTGA. CDR3 nucleotides: TGTGCCAGCAGCACGCGGGGGGCCGGGACCCAGTACTTC. It specifies CASSTRGAGTQYF.

This clone showed up just a few times. This chain joins TRBV6-5 and TRBJ1-1; the D gene is possibly TRBD1 (5 bases). V was pared by 5 bases and J by 8 bases, with 12 bases between. The length of the CDR3 is 12 residues. Germline V lookup: CDR1 MNHEY, CDR2 SVGAGI. CDR3 nucleotide sequence: TGTGCCAGCAGTGAAGGAGGGGTAGAAGCTTTCTTT. It is translated as CASSEGGVEAFF.

The CDR3 spells CASSVGQGATEAFF. CDR3 sequence (DNA): TGTGCCAGCAGTGTGGGACAGGGGGCTACTGAAGCTTTCTTT. The gene calls are TRBV6-1 and TRBJ1-1; 12 bases match TRBD1. The CDR3 is 14 amino acids. The germline gives CDR1 MNHNS, CDR2 SASEGT. With 4 bases clipped from V and 5 bases from J, the junction kept 2 bases outside the gene matches.

The chain links TRBV19 to TRBJ1-5; a possible D gene is TRBD1 (5 bases). The V end was cut by 0 bases, the J end by 3 bases, with 18 bases between. CDR1 is LNHDA and CDR2 is SQIVND in the germline V gene (reference sequence). This CDR3 is 18 amino acids long. CDR3 sequence (DNA): TGTGCCAGTAGTATAGATAGAGGTAGAGGGGCCAACAATCAGCCCCAGCATTTT. Translation: CASSIDRGRGANNQPQHF.

This clone showed up just once. J is TRBJ1-4 and V is TRBV30, with D uncertain. This CDR3 comprises 16 residues. V lost 1 base and J lost 4, with 16 bases in between. CDR1 is GTSNPN and CDR2 is SVGIG in the germline V gene (reference sequence). CDR3 residues: CAWSGLDRELNEKLFF. The CDR3 nucleotides are TGTGCCTGGAGTGGGTTAGACCGAGAGCTTAATGAAAAACTGTTTTTT.

This rearrangement joins TRBV9 to TRBJ1-5; no clear D. The CDR3 sequence is 14 residues long. Trimming left V 1 base short and J 5 bases short, with 10 bases between. Looked up from germline, CDR1 is SGDLS and CDR2 is YYNGEE. The CDR3 sequence: CASSVSGEHQPQHF. In DNA form, the CDR3 reads TGTGCCAGCAGCGTATCTGGCGAGCATCAGCCCCAGCATTTT.

This clone has just a few counts. For the CDR3, the DNA is TGTGCCAGTAGTACCTCCCTAATTGGGGGGGAAGCTTTCTTT. It specifies CASSTSLIGGEAFF. The rearrangement uses TRBV19 and TRBJ1-1, with D perhaps TRBD1 (5 bases). CDR3 size: 14 residues. The V end lost 4 bases, the J end lost 8 bases, and 17 bases lay between the germline ends. The germline V gene has CDR1 LNHDA and CDR2 SQIVND (reference sequence).

The chain links TRBV28 to TRBJ1-1; possible D gene TRBD1, 5 bases. Between the trimmed V and J ends, which lost 8 bases and 3 bases, there was a span of 10 bases. Germline V gene lookup returns CDR1 MDHEN and CDR2 SYDVKM. The CDR3 contains 12 residues. The CDR3: CASGGEYTEAFF. For the CDR3, the DNA is TGTGCCAGCGGGGGAGAGTACACTGAAGCTTTCTTT.

This clone has a single count. The chain couples TRBV27 to TRBJ2-2; TRBD2 might be the D (6 bases). Germline V CDR1 and CDR2: MNHEY, SMNVEV (reference sequence). V was cut by 7 bases and J by 5 bases, with 14 bases left in between. The CDR3 length is 14 residues. This CDR3 is CASNPLGGTGELFF. As DNA, the CDR3 is TGTGCCAGCAATCCCTTGGGGGGTACCGGGGAGCTGTTTTTT.

The chain uses TRBV4-3 and TRBJ1-2; D remains ambiguous. The CDR3 spans 12 residues. Germline V CDR1 and CDR2: LGHNA, YSLEER. Trimming pared 0 bases from V and 4 bases from J, leaving 3 bases between. The CDR3 reads CASSQDSYGYTF. In nucleotides, the CDR3 is TGCGCCAGCAGCCAAGATTCCTATGGCTACACCTTC.

This clone was recorded a few times. This rearrangement joins TRBV10-2 to TRBJ2-7, with no clear D. V gave up 10 bases and J gave up 2 bases, with 12 bases separating them. CDR1 is WSHSY and CDR2 is SAAADI in the germline V gene. The CDR3 contains 12 residues. CDR3 sequence: CATRTPPYEQYF. In DNA, the CDR3 is TGCGCCACCCGCACGCCCCCCTACGAGCAGTACTTC.

The J gene is TRBJ1-1, the V gene TRBV19; D call uncertain. The CDR3 sequence is 15 residues long. V was pared by 2 bases and J by 3 bases, with 13 bases between. Germline V gene lookup returns CDR1 LNHDA and CDR2 SQIVND (reference sequence). The chain's CDR3 is CASSILKKGDTEAFF. The CDR3 DNA reads TGTGCCAGTAGTATATTGAAAAAGGGCGACACTGAAGCTTTCTTT.

DNA for the CDR3: TGTGCCAGCAGCTTAGGGACAGGGGTTCGCTATGGCTACACCTTC. It specifies CASSLGTGVRYGYTF. V and J are TRBV7-2 and TRBJ1-2; 9 positions agree with TRBD1. J was trimmed by 4 bases and V by 1 base; bases with no gene match: 4. CDR3 length: 15 residues. The V gene's germline CDR1 is SGHTA and CDR2 FQGNSA. The variable domain in full, completed from reference TRBV7-2 and TRBJ1-2, reads GAGVSQSPSNKVTEKGKDVELRCDPISGHTALYWYRQSLGQGLEFLIYFQGNSAPDKSGLPSDRFSAERTGGSVSTLTIQRTQQEDSAVYLCASSLGTGVRYGYTFGSGTRLTVV.